Presented here are 15 T cell receptor beta chains from one specimen sequenced in a study of OX40 agonist ivuxolimab in advanced cancers. Sequencing used immunoSEQ multiplex PCR; TCRdb keeps in-frame clones, though not all of them. Of around 71,000 clones listed, around 86% were seen once; the top ten hold less than 1.1%. The sample was CD4+ or CD8+ T cells sorted from blood, taken in a trial of the OX40 agonist ivuxolimab. Receptor source: an adult with an advanced solid tumor such as melanoma, head and neck, liver or kidney cancer.

V and J are TRBV6-5 and TRBJ1-2; D not certain. The germline CDR1 and CDR2 sequences are MNHEY and SVGAGI. There are 14 residues in the CDR3. Trimming took 4 bases from V and 1 from J, leaving 10 bases between them. This CDR3 is CASSLGNRNYGYTF. The CDR3 nucleotides are TGTGCCAGCAGTTTAGGGAACCGTAACTATGGCTACACCTTC.

This clone was detected only once. This chain joins TRBV7-2 and TRBJ2-1; 7 bases agree with TRBD2. CDR3 length: 11 amino acids. Germline loops: CDR1 SGHTA, CDR2 FQGNSA. V shed 5 bases and J 16 bases; nucleotides not matched to a gene: 8. The CDR3 protein is CASSHGQAGFF. The CDR3, as DNA: TGTGCCAGCAGCCATGGTCAAGCGGGATTCTTC.

This clone was picked up one time. This chain connects TRBV29-1 to TRBJ2-6, with a possible D match to TRBD1 (5 bases). Germline CDR1 is SQVTM and CDR2 is ANQGSEA. The CDR3 runs 14 residues. Trimming cost V 5 bases and J 3 bases, with 11 bases left between them. The DNA of the CDR3 is TGCAGCGTTTTTCAGGGCGGTGGGGCCAACGTCCTGACTTTC. Protein product: CSVFQGGGANVLTF.

The chain combines TRBV28 with TRBJ1-4, with 8 bases fitting TRBD1. CDR3 length equals 14 residues. J lost 5 bases, V lost 6 bases, and 5 bases had no gene match. Looked up from germline, CDR1 is MDHEN and CDR2 is SYDVKM. CDR3 sequence (DNA): TGTGCCAGCAGCCTACAGGGGGTAAATGAAAAACTGTTTTTT. It encodes CASSLQGVNEKLFF.

This clone was counted at least ten times. The rearrangement links TRBV6-6 to TRBJ2-1; D gene ambiguous. Germline V gene sequence: CDR1 MNHNY, CDR2 SVGAGI (reference sequence). The CDR3 covers 12 residues. Trimming shortened V by 5 bases and J by 5 bases, and 7 bases separated the two germline ends. CDR3 DNA sequence: TGTGCCAGCAGTCCCCAGGACAATGAGCAGTTCTTC. Translating it yields CASSPQDNEQFF.

The chain couples TRBV18 to TRBJ1-1; maybe TRBD1 (6 bases). Germline V gene lookup returns CDR1 KGHSH and CDR2 LQKENI. This CDR3 comprises 15 residues. Trimming left V 6 bases short and J 0 bases short, with 14 bases between. The CDR3 DNA follows: TGTGCCAGCTCCGAGGGGGGCCCCATGAACACTGAAGCTTTCTTT. Amino acid sequence: CASSEGGPMNTEAFF. Based on the CDR3 plus reference TRBV18 and TRBJ1-1, the full variable domain is NAGVMQNPRHLVRRRGQEARLRCSPMKGHSHVYWYRQLPEEGLKFMVYLQKENIIDESGMPKERFSAEFPKEGPSILRIQQVVRGDSAAYFCASSEGGPMNTEAFFGQGTRLTVV.

Here the CDR3 reads CASSFDRYGYTF. CDR3 coding DNA: TGTGCCAGCAGCTTTGATCGGTATGGCTACACCTTC. This chain joins TRBV7-9 and TRBJ1-2; no clear D gene. V lost 3 bases and J lost 5, with 7 bases in between. Germline loops: CDR1 SEHNR, CDR2 FQNEAQ (reference sequence). The CDR3 totals 12 residues.

Only one count was recorded for this clone. J is TRBJ2-3 and V is TRBV11-3, with 7 bases that match TRBD1. The CDR3 totals 14 residues. Unmatched junction bases numbered 4, after V lost 5 bases and J lost 2 bases. Germline V CDR1 and CDR2: SGHNT, YENEEA. This chain's CDR3 is CASSRTGFTDTQYF. The CDR3 DNA is TGTGCCAGCAGCCGGACAGGATTCACAGATACGCAGTATTTT.

CDR3 DNA sequence: TGTGCCAGTAGTCCTAGGGACGGTCGCTCCTACGAGCAGTACTTC. This translates into CASSPRDGRSYEQYF. This chain connects TRBV19 to TRBJ2-7; D may be TRBD1 or TRBD2 (5 bases each). Deletions cut 5 bases from V and 0 bases from J, with 14 bases between. CDR1 and CDR2 (germline): LNHDA, SQIVND (reference sequence). This CDR3 is built from 15 residues.

The chain combines TRBV30 with TRBJ2-3; D is possibly TRBD2 (6 bases). V shed 3 bases and J shed 3 bases, with 10 bases lying between them. This CDR3 comprises 13 residues. Germline CDR1 GTSNPN, CDR2 SVGIG (reference sequence). CDR3 bases: TGTGCCTGGAGCGCAGGGACTACAGATACGCAGTATTTT. Protein: CAWSAGTTDTQYF.

The genes are TRBV7-4 and TRBJ1-2, with 7 bases that match TRBD1. The J segment lost 4 bases and the V segment lost 5 bases, leaving 7 bases of the junction unmatched. The CDR3 loop spans 14 amino acids. Germline CDR1 reads SGHVT; CDR2 reads SQSDAQ. CDR3: CASSARGRVYGYTF. The DNA of the CDR3 is TGTGCCAGCAGCGCGAGGGGGCGCGTCTATGGCTACACCTTC.

This clone is a singleton in its sample. V usage is TRBV29-1 and J usage is TRBJ1-2; D remains ambiguous. Germline CDR1 SQVTM, CDR2 ANQGSEA. This CDR3 contains 12 residues. Trimming stripped 3 bases from V and 2 bases from J, with 7 bases between. Here the CDR3 DNA reads TGCAGCGTTGAGGAGCGGAACTATGGCTACACCTTC. Its translation: CSVEERNYGYTF.

This chain joins TRBV9 and TRBJ2-1; no clear D. Germline V gene sequence: CDR1 SGDLS, CDR2 YYNGEE. The CDR3 is made up of 13 amino acids. V was trimmed by 0 bases and J by 5 bases, leaving 6 bases between them. The CDR3 loop is CASSVGQNNEQFF. Written as DNA, the CDR3 is TGTGCCAGCAGCGTAGGTCAGAACAATGAGCAGTTCTTC.

The genes are TRBV20-1 and TRBJ2-3; D is ambiguous. This CDR3 region has 11 residues. Germline assignment: CDR1 DFQATT and CDR2 SNEGSKA (reference sequence). V was shortened by 4 bases and J by 2 bases, with 4 bases between the two germline ends. CDR3: CSATSTDTQYF. The CDR3 DNA reads TGCAGTGCTACATCCACAGATACGCAGTATTTT.

The chain links TRBV7-9 to TRBJ1-3, with D perhaps TRBD1 (5 bases). Trimming took 2 bases from V and 4 from J, leaving 18 bases between them. The CDR3 has 17 amino acids. Germline V gene lookup returns CDR1 SEHNR and CDR2 FQNEAQ (reference sequence). The CDR3 sequence: CASSLRSMGRWGNTIYF. CDR3 bases: TGTGCCAGCAGCTTACGGAGCATGGGGCGTTGGGGAAACACCATATATTTT.